What follows is one TCR beta chain and its context. Antigen: not known. The V end was cut by 3 bases, the J end by 2 bases, with 11 bases between. The CDR3 runs to 15 residues. Germline CDR1 is DFQATT and CDR2 is SNEGSKA (reference sequence). These data belong to a study of CD8 T cells in ankylosing spondylitis. Overall study results and limits: Typical of ankylosing spondylitis blood, it appeared, was a TCR beta motif of eight highly homologous variants. Earlier studies detected some motif variants in reactive arthritis synovial fluid and blood. Reportedly, significant enrichment of disease-linked clones occurred in matched ankylosing spondylitis synovial fluid.

Each TCR beta library was made by quantitative 5'-RACE that incorporated molecular barcodes. A single record per CDR3 protein comes from TCRdb applying MiXCR to the 5' RACE reads. Seen here are about 700,000 distinct CDR3 sequences, 15% to 20% observed once, and the top ten hold under 20%. The receptor comes from a male donor with ankylosing spondylitis. The sequenced sample consisted of blood, either unsorted or a sorted T cell fraction (not recorded which). This rearrangement joins TRBV20-1 to TRBJ1-6; D not certain. The CDR3 DNA follows: TGCAGTGCTAGTCGGCCTGGCGCCTATAATTCACCCCTCCACTTT. Translating gives CSASRPGAYNSPLHF.